The rows below give T cell receptor beta chains drawn from one sample of a study of T cell repertoires in cytomegalovirus infection. TCRdb itself ran the reads through MiXCR, one entry per CDR3 protein. Of about 37,000 distinct CDR3 sequences listed, approximately 52% are singletons. These receptors are not linked to any known antigen. The sequenced sample was CD8+ T cells from cultured PBMCs, obtained from culture after CMV antigen stimulation. The receptors originated from a human donor in good health (CMV status not recorded). Some clones in this sample may be carry-over from other donors' samples. The CDR3 runs from the conserved cysteine through the conserved F or W. The D gene is left open where the match is weak. A row's size may be missing; if present it is once, few, many or a size class.

clone size: NA; V gene: TRBV28; J gene: TRBJ2-3; D gene: NA; CDR3 DNA: TGTGCCAGCAGTTTTACAGGACCCACAGATACGCAGTATTTT; CDR3 protein: CASSFTGPTDTQYF
clone size: once; V gene: TRBV15; J gene: TRBJ1-5; D gene: NA; CDR3 DNA: TGTGCCACCAGCAGAGATTTTCGAGGGCACCAGCATTTT; CDR3 protein: CATSRDFRGHQHF
clone size: NA; V gene: TRBV12-3/TRBV12-4; J gene: TRBJ1-2; D gene: NA; CDR3 DNA: TGTGCCAGCAGTTTTTTGAGTCCCAGAGTAAAACGGGGAGCTAACTATGGCTACACCTTC; CDR3 protein: CASSFLSPRVKRGANYGYTF
clone size: NA; V gene: TRBV24-1; J gene: TRBJ2-3; D gene: TRBD2; CDR3 DNA: TGTGCCACCAGTGATCCTGTGAGGAGCGGGAGGGCCTCAGATACGCAGTATTTT; CDR3 protein: CATSDPVRSGRASDTQYF
clone size: NA; V gene: TRBV11-2; J gene: TRBJ2-3; D gene: TRBD2; CDR3 DNA: TGTGCCAGCAGCCACGGACTAGCGGTGGGTGGGGATACGCAGTATTTT; CDR3 protein: CASSHGLAVGGDTQYF
clone size: NA; V gene: TRBV7-8; J gene: TRBJ2-3; D gene: TRBD2; CDR3 DNA: TGTGCCAGCAGCCCCCTGGGCGGGGGAGACACAGATACGCAGTATTTT; CDR3 protein: CASSPLGGGDTDTQYF
clone size: NA; V gene: TRBV28; J gene: TRBJ2-7; D gene: TRBD1; CDR3 DNA: TGTGCCAGCAGCTACCTCCGGGACAGGATCTCCTACGAGCAGTACTTC; CDR3 protein: CASSYLRDRISYEQYF
clone size: NA; V gene: TRBV18; J gene: TRBJ1-5; D gene: TRBD1; CDR3 DNA: TGTGCCAGCTCACAACAGGGGAAGGGTGGTCAGCCCCAGCATTTT; CDR3 protein: CASSQQGKGGQPQHF
clone size: NA; V gene: TRBV7-6; J gene: TRBJ2-3; D gene: TRBD2; CDR3 DNA: TGTGCCAGCAGCTTAAGGTCGGGACTAGCGGGGACCGGGGATACGCAGTATTTT; CDR3 protein: CASSLRSGLAGTGDTQYF
clone size: NA; V gene: TRBV2; J gene: TRBJ2-7; D gene: NA; CDR3 DNA: TGTGCCAGCAGTGAAGTGTACTACGAGCAGTACTTC; CDR3 protein: CASSEVYYEQYF
clone size: NA; V gene: TRBV28; J gene: TRBJ1-1; D gene: NA; CDR3 DNA: TGTGCCAGCAGTTTACCTGGGGATACTGAAGCTTTCTTT; CDR3 protein: CASSLPGDTEAFF
clone size: NA; V gene: TRBV28; J gene: TRBJ2-3; D gene: TRBD1; CDR3 DNA: TGTGCCAGCAGTTTTCAGACAGGGTTGATCACAGATACGCAGTATTTT; CDR3 protein: CASSFQTGLITDTQYF
clone size: NA; V gene: TRBV6-1; J gene: TRBJ1-5; D gene: NA; CDR3 DNA: TGTGCCAGCAGCCGAAGCGGGGGGGCCCGTCAGCCCCAGCATTTT; CDR3 protein: CASSRSGGARQPQHF
clone size: NA; V gene: TRBV9; J gene: TRBJ2-1; D gene: TRBD2; CDR3 DNA: TGTGCCAGCAGCGGCACTAGCGGGGGCGGCTCGGAGCAGTTCTTC; CDR3 protein: CASSGTSGGGSEQFF
clone size: NA; V gene: TRBV20-1; J gene: TRBJ1-2; D gene: NA; CDR3 DNA: TGCAGTGCTAGAGATTGGGTTGCAGGAGATAACTATGGCTACACCTTC; CDR3 protein: CSARDWVAGDNYGYTF
clone size: NA; V gene: TRBV12-3/TRBV12-4; J gene: TRBJ2-2; D gene: TRBD2; CDR3 DNA: TGTGCCAGCAGCCACCCTTTTGCTAGCGGCTACCCAACCGCGAACACCGGGGAGCTGTTTTTT; CDR3 protein: CASSHPFASGYPTANTGELFF
clone size: few; V gene: TRBV7-7; J gene: TRBJ2-5; D gene: TRBD2; CDR3 DNA: TGTGCCAGCAGCAGTCTAGCGGGGCTCCAAGAGACCCAGTACTTC; CDR3 protein: CASSSLAGLQETQYF
clone size: NA; V gene: TRBV5-1; J gene: TRBJ2-3; D gene: NA; CDR3 DNA: TGCGCCAGCAGCTCCGGGACCGCAAGCACAGATACGCAGTATTTT; CDR3 protein: CASSSGTASTDTQYF
clone size: NA; V gene: TRBV30; J gene: TRBJ2-4; D gene: NA; CDR3 DNA: TGTGCCTGGACCCCTTCGGAGGGGGAAGCCAAAAACATTCAGTACTTC; CDR3 protein: CAWTPSEGEAKNIQYF
clone size: many; V gene: TRBV27; J gene: TRBJ2-7; D gene: TRBD1; CDR3 DNA: TGTGCCAGCAGTTTAAAGGGACAGGGGGCCGCCTACGAGCAGTACTTC; CDR3 protein: CASSLKGQGAAYEQYF
clone size: NA; V gene: TRBV7-4; J gene: TRBJ2-7; D gene: NA; CDR3 DNA: TGTGCCAGCAGCCCCAAGGGAAGCTACGAGCAGTACTTC; CDR3 protein: CASSPKGSYEQYF
clone size: NA; V gene: TRBV11-3; J gene: TRBJ2-1; D gene: NA; CDR3 DNA: TGTGCCAGCAGCCCCGGGTGGAGGGGTTCCTACAATGAGCAGTTCTTC; CDR3 protein: CASSPGWRGSYNEQFF
clone size: NA; V gene: TRBV20-1; J gene: TRBJ2-3; D gene: NA; CDR3 DNA: TGCAGTGCTAGAGATCTCAACAGGGAATATACGCAGTATTTT; CDR3 protein: CSARDLNREYTQYF
clone size: NA; V gene: TRBV10-3; J gene: TRBJ2-7; D gene: TRBD2; CDR3 DNA: TGTGCCACAAGAAACAGGACTAGCGGGGGGAGCTACGAGCAGTACTTC; CDR3 protein: CATRNRTSGGSYEQYF
clone size: NA; V gene: TRBV7-9; J gene: TRBJ2-2; D gene: NA; CDR3 DNA: TGTGCCAGCCGCCCCTCGGGGATGGGTACCGGGGAGCTGTTTTTT; CDR3 protein: CASRPSGMGTGELFF
clone size: few; V gene: TRBV2; J gene: TRBJ1-1; D gene: TRBD1; CDR3 DNA: TGTGCCAGCAGTGAGGACGGCTGGACGGATCAGACCCCTTCTGACAGGGTGAACACTGAAGCTTTCTTT; CDR3 protein: CASSEDGWTDQTPSDRVNTEAFF
clone size: NA; V gene: TRBV7-9; J gene: TRBJ2-1; D gene: NA; CDR3 DNA: TGTGCCAGCAGCTTACAGGGAAATGAGCAGTTCTTC; CDR3 protein: CASSLQGNEQFF
clone size: NA; V gene: TRBV27; J gene: TRBJ2-1; D gene: NA; CDR3 DNA: TGTGCCAGCAGTTTCGGGACAGGTGGGAGGGATGAGCAGTTCTTC; CDR3 protein: CASSFGTGGRDEQFF
clone size: many; V gene: TRBV19; J gene: TRBJ2-1; D gene: NA; CDR3 DNA: TGTGCCAGTAGTATAGTACGGGAGAAGCCAGGAGAGCAGTTCTTC; CDR3 protein: CASSIVREKPGEQFF
clone size: NA; V gene: TRBV28; J gene: TRBJ2-2; D gene: NA; CDR3 DNA: TGTGCCAGCAGTTTTCCGATAACCGGGGAGCTGTTTTTT; CDR3 protein: CASSFPITGELFF
clone size: once; V gene: TRBV6-6; J gene: TRBJ1-4; D gene: NA; CDR3 DNA: TGTGCCAGCCAAAATATACTGGGGGGGGTTAATGAAAAACTGTTTTTT; CDR3 protein: CASQNILGGVNEKLFF
clone size: many; V gene: TRBV11-1; J gene: TRBJ1-2; D gene: TRBD1; CDR3 DNA: TGTGCCAGCAGCTTTGGGACAGGGGGACAGGACTATGGCTACACCTTC; CDR3 protein: CASSFGTGGQDYGYTF
clone size: NA; V gene: TRBV28; J gene: TRBJ2-4; D gene: NA; CDR3 DNA: TGTGCCAGCAGTCTGGGGGGGCTCACCAAAAACATTCAGTACTTC; CDR3 protein: CASSLGGLTKNIQYF
clone size: NA; V gene: TRBV5-4; J gene: TRBJ1-1; D gene: NA; CDR3 DNA: TGTGCCAGCAGCTTGGCCGGCCCACCTAACACTGAAGCTTTCTTT; CDR3 protein: CASSLAGPPNTEAFF
clone size: NA; V gene: TRBV6-1; J gene: TRBJ2-1; D gene: NA; CDR3 DNA: TGTGCCAGCAGTGAAGCCAAACTAGGAAATGAGCAGTTCTTC; CDR3 protein: CASSEAKLGNEQFF
clone size: many; V gene: TRBV4-1; J gene: TRBJ2-7; D gene: NA; CDR3 DNA: TGCGCCAGCAGCCAAGATTGGGGATCCTCCTACGAGCAGTACTTC; CDR3 protein: CASSQDWGSSYEQYF
clone size: once; V gene: TRBV7-8; J gene: TRBJ2-1; D gene: TRBD1; CDR3 DNA: TGTGCCAGCAGCTTAGAACGGACTCAAAGGGGGCACAATGAGCAGTTCTTC; CDR3 protein: CASSLERTQRGHNEQFF
clone size: NA; V gene: TRBV20-1; J gene: TRBJ2-7; D gene: NA; CDR3 DNA: TGCAGTGCTCGCCCTCAGGGTTCCGAGCAGTACTTC; CDR3 protein: CSARPQGSEQYF
clone size: NA; V gene: TRBV12-3/TRBV12-4; J gene: TRBJ1-5; D gene: NA; CDR3 DNA: TGTGCCAGCAGTCGGACGGGCCCCAATCAGCCCCAGCATTTT; CDR3 protein: CASSRTGPNQPQHF
clone size: many; V gene: TRBV12-3/TRBV12-4; J gene: TRBJ2-3; D gene: TRBD2; CDR3 DNA: TGTGCCAGCAGTCCTCGCTCGCGGGGGTATACGCAGTATTTT; CDR3 protein: CASSPRSRGYTQYF
clone size: NA; V gene: TRBV2; J gene: TRBJ1-1; D gene: NA; CDR3 DNA: TGTGCCAGCAGTCAGATGAACACTGAAGCTTTCTTT; CDR3 protein: CASSQMNTEAFF
clone size: NA; V gene: TRBV5-3; J gene: TRBJ1-4; D gene: NA; CDR3 DNA: TGTGCCAGCAGCTTCGGGAGGGGAGAAAAACTGTTTTTT; CDR3 protein: CASSFGRGEKLFF
clone size: many; V gene: TRBV7-6; J gene: TRBJ1-4; D gene: NA; CDR3 DNA: TGTGCCAGCAGCTTGGCCCCAGCGGGCGTGGGTGAAAAACTGTTTTTT; CDR3 protein: CASSLAPAGVGEKLFF
clone size: few; V gene: TRBV7-6; J gene: TRBJ2-3; D gene: TRBD2; CDR3 DNA: TGTGCCAGCAGTTCTATAGCGGGAATAGATACGCAGTATTTT; CDR3 protein: CASSSIAGIDTQYF
clone size: NA; V gene: TRBV24-1; J gene: TRBJ2-2; D gene: NA; CDR3 DNA: TGTGCCACCAGTTCAAGCGACTACACCGGGGAGCTGTTTTTT; CDR3 protein: CATSSSDYTGELFF
clone size: NA; V gene: TRBV28; J gene: TRBJ2-1; D gene: NA; CDR3 DNA: TGTGCCAGCAGTCCACTCCTAGAGGGGGGGGGCGCCAATGAGCAGTTCTTC; CDR3 protein: CASSPLLEGGGANEQFF
clone size: NA; V gene: TRBV6-1; J gene: TRBJ1-1; D gene: NA; CDR3 DNA: TGTGCCAGCATCCCCCTGGTGGAGGGCCTGACTGAAGCTTTCTTT; CDR3 protein: CASIPLVEGLTEAFF
clone size: NA; V gene: TRBV7-3; J gene: TRBJ2-3; D gene: NA; CDR3 DNA: TGTGCCAGCAGCTTACAAGTCACAGATACGCAGTATTTT; CDR3 protein: CASSLQVTDTQYF
clone size: NA; V gene: TRBV7-6; J gene: TRBJ2-5; D gene: TRBD1; CDR3 DNA: TGTGCCAGCAGCTCCGGGACAGGGGCTCAAGAGACCCAGTACTTC; CDR3 protein: CASSSGTGAQETQYF
clone size: NA; V gene: TRBV11-2; J gene: TRBJ2-5; D gene: NA; CDR3 DNA: TGTGCCAGCAGCTTCCGACAGTCCCTCCAAGAGACCCAGTACTTC; CDR3 protein: CASSFRQSLQETQYF
clone size: NA; V gene: TRBV7-3; J gene: TRBJ1-2; D gene: NA; CDR3 DNA: TGTGCCAGCAGCTCCCCCGACAGAAATGGCTACACCTTC; CDR3 protein: CASSSPDRNGYTF
clone size: NA; V gene: TRBV7-8; J gene: TRBJ2-7; D gene: NA; CDR3 DNA: TGTGCCAGCAGCCCGAGTGGGGGTGAGAGGGTTGGGAAGCCGTTCGGGCAGTACTTC; CDR3 protein: CASSPSGGERVGKPFGQYF
clone size: NA; V gene: TRBV27; J gene: TRBJ2-1; D gene: NA; CDR3 DNA: TGTGCCAGCAGTTTCGGCGGACTCAATGAGCAGTTCTTC; CDR3 protein: CASSFGGLNEQFF
clone size: few; V gene: TRBV7-8; J gene: TRBJ2-1; D gene: TRBD2; CDR3 DNA: TGTGCCAGCAGCTTAGTTAGCGGGGTTTTCAGCTCCTACAATGAGCAGTTCTTC; CDR3 protein: CASSLVSGVFSSYNEQFF
clone size: NA; V gene: TRBV18; J gene: TRBJ1-6; D gene: NA; CDR3 DNA: TGTGCCAGCTCACCAGAACCCCGGGGGGCGCGGATACCTACCACGGGTTCACCCCTCCACTTT; CDR3 protein: CASSPEPRGARIPTTGSPLHF
clone size: NA; V gene: TRBV12-3/TRBV12-4; J gene: TRBJ2-3; D gene: TRBD1; CDR3 DNA: TGTGCCAGCCAAACAGGGGGCACAGATACGCAGTATTTT; CDR3 protein: CASQTGGTDTQYF
clone size: NA; V gene: TRBV29-1; J gene: TRBJ2-1; D gene: TRBD1; CDR3 DNA: TGCAGCGCTGCGACAGGGTCGATCTACAATGAGCAGTTCTTC; CDR3 protein: CSAATGSIYNEQFF
clone size: few; V gene: TRBV7-8; J gene: TRBJ2-1; D gene: NA; CDR3 DNA: TGTGCCAGCAGTGATCAGCGGTACAATGAGCAGTTCTTC; CDR3 protein: CASSDQRYNEQFF
clone size: once; V gene: TRBV30; J gene: TRBJ2-7; D gene: NA; CDR3 DNA: TGTGCCTGGGGGTACTACGAGCAGTACTTC; CDR3 protein: CAWGYYEQYF
clone size: few; V gene: TRBV2; J gene: TRBJ1-5; D gene: NA; CDR3 DNA: TGTGCCAGCAGTGAAGACAATCAGCCCCAGCATTTT; CDR3 protein: CASSEDNQPQHF